This TCR beta chain appears in the sequencing data of a study of T cell repertoires in cytomegalovirus infection. Germline CDR1 SNHLY, CDR2 FYNNEI. The V end was cut by 7 bases, the J end by 5 bases, with 14 bases between. This CDR3 is 13 amino acids long. TCRdb reprocessed the reads via MiXCR and lists one record per CDR3 protein. The sample contains around 430,000 distinct CDR3 sequences, about 42% of which appear only once. On this clonotype itself: Its matching antigen is unknown.

Here the sequenced sample was cultured PBMCs, taken from culture after CMV antigen stimulation. The gene calls are TRBV2 and TRBJ1-1; D might be TRBD1 (5 bases). The clonotype originates from a human donor in good health (CMV status not recorded). Some clones in this sample may be carry-over from other donors' samples. In DNA form, the CDR3 reads TGTGCCAGCAACTCATACGAGGGGACTGAAGCTTTCTTT. Its protein product is CASNSYEGTEAFF.